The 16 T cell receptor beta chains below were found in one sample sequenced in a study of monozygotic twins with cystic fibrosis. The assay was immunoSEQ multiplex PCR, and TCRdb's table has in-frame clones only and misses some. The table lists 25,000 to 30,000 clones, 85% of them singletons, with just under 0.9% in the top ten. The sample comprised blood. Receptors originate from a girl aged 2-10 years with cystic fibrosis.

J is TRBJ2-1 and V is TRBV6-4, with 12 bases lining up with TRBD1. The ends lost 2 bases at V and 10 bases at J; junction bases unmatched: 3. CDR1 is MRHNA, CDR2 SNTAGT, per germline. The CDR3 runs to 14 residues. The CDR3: CASSDTGTGGEQFF. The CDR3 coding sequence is TGTGCCAGCAGTGACACCGGGACAGGGGGCGAGCAGTTCTTC.

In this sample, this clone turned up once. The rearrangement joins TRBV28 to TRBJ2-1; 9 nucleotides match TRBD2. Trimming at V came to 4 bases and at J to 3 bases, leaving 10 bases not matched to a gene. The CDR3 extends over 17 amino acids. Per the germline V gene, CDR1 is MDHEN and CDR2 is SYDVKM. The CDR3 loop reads CASSYFRLAGYYNEQFF. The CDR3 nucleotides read TGTGCCAGCAGTTACTTCCGGCTAGCGGGATACTACAATGAGCAGTTCTTC. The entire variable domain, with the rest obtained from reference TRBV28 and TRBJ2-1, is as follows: DVKVTQSSRYLVKRTGEKVFLECVQDMDHENMFWYRQDPGLGLRLIYFSYDVKMKEKGDIPEGYSVSREKKERFSLILESASTNQTSMYLCASSYFRLAGYYNEQFFGPGTRLTVL.

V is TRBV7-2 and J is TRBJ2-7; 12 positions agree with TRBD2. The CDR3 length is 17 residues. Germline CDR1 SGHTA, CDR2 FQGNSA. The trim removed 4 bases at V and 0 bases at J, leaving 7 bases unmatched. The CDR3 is CASSSPGLAGISYEQYF. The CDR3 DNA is TGTGCCAGCAGCTCCCCGGGACTAGCGGGTATCTCCTACGAGCAGTACTTC.

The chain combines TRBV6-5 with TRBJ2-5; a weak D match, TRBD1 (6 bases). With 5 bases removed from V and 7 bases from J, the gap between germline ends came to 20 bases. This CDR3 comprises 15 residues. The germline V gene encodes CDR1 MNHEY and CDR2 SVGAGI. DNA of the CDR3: TGTGCCAGCAGTCTGGGAGCTAGGGGGATAGGGACCCAGTACTTC. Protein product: CASSLGARGIGTQYF.

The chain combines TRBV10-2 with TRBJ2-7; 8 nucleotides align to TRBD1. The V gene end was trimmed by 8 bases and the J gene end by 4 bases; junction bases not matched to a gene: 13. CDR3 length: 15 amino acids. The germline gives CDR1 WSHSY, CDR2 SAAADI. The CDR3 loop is CASADWTGNPYEQYF. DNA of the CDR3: TGCGCCAGCGCCGATTGGACAGGGAATCCGTACGAGCAGTACTTC.

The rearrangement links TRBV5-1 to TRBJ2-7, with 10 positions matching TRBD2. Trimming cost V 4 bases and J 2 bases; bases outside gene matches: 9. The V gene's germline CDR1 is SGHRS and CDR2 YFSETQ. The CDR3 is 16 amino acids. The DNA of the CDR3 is TGCGCCAGCAGCCCAGGAGGACTAGCGGCCACCTACGAGCAGTACTTC. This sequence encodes CASSPGGLAATYEQYF.

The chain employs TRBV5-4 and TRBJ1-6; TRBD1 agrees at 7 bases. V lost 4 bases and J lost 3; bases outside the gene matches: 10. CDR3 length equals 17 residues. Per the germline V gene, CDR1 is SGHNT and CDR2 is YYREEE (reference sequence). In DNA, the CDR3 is TGTGCCAGCAGCCCCACACCGGGACAGAACTATAATTCACCCCTCCACTTT. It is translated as CASSPTPGQNYNSPLHF.

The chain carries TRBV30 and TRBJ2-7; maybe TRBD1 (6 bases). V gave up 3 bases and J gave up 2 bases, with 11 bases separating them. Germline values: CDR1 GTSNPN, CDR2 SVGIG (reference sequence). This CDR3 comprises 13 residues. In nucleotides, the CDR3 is TGTGCCTGGAGGGGGACACCTACCTACGAGCAGTACTTC. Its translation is CAWRGTPTYEQYF.

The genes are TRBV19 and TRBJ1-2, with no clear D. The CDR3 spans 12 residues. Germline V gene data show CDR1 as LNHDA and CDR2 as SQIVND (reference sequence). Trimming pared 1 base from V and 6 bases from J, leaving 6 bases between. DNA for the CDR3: TGTGCCAGTAGTATAGGATGGGATGGCTACACCTTC. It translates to CASSIGWDGYTF.

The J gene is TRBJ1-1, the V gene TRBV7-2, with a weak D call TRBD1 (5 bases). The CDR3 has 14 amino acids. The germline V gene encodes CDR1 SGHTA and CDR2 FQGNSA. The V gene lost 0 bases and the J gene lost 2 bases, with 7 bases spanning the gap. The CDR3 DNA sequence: TGTGCCAGCAGCTTAGCTCAGGGCAACACTGAAGCTTTCTTT. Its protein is CASSLAQGNTEAFF.

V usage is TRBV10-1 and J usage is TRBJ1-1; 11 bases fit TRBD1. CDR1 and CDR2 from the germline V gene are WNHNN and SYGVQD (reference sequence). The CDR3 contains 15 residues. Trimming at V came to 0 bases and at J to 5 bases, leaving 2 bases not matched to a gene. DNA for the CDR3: TGCGCCAGCAGTGAGTCGGGACAGGGGGGGACTGAAGCTTTCTTT. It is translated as CASSESGQGGTEAFF.

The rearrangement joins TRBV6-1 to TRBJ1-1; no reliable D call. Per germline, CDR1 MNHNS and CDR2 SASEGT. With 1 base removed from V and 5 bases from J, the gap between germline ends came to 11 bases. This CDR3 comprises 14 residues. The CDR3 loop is CASSEVPRRTEAFF. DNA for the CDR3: TGTGCCAGCAGTGAAGTGCCGAGGAGGACTGAAGCTTTCTTT.

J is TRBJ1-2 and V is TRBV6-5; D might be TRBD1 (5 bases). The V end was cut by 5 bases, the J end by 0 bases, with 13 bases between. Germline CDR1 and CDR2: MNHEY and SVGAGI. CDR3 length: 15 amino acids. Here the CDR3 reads CASSPYLGANYGYTF. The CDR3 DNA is TGTGCCAGCAGTCCCTACCTGGGGGCTAACTATGGCTACACCTTC.

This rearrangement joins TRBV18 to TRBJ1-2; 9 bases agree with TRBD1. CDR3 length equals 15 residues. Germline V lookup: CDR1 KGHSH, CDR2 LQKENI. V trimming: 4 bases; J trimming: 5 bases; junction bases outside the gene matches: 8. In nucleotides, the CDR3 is TGTGCCAGCTCACTACCGGGACAGGGTGGTTATGGCTACACCTTC. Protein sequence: CASSLPGQGGYGYTF.

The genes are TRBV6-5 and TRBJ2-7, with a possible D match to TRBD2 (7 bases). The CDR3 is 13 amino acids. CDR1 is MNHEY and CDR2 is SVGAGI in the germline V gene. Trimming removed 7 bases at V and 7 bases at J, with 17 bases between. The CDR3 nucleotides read TGTGCCAGCACCCGAGGGGGGGACGCTGAGCAGTACTTC. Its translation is CASTRGGDAEQYF.

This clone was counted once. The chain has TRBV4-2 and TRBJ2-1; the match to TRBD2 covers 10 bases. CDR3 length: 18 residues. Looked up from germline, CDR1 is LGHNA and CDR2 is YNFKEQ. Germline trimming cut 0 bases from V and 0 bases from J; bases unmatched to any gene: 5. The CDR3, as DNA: TGTGCCAGCAGCCAAGATGCTAGCGGGGGCGACTCCTACAATGAGCAGTTCTTC. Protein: CASSQDASGGDSYNEQFF.